The 29 T cell receptor beta chains listed next were all sequenced from one sample in a study of blood T cell repertoires in COVID-19. Profiled with immunoSEQ multiplex PCR; TCRdb holds only in-frame clones, not every one. Of approximately 38,000 clones in the sample, 75% to 90% were seen once. Specimen: peripheral blood. These receptors all stem from a man in his fifties or sixties with active or convalescent COVID-19.

The chain joins TRBV5-6 to TRBJ1-3; tentatively, D is TRBD1 (5 bases). This CDR3 has 13 residues. CDR1 and CDR2 from the germline V gene are SGHDT and YYEEEE. V shed 2 bases and J shed 6 bases, with 9 bases lying between them. CDR3 sequence (DNA): TGTGCCAGCAGCTTTCGGGGGATAAACACCATATATTTT. Its translation: CASSFRGINTIYF. Filled out from reference TRBV5-6 and TRBJ1-3, the complete variable domain reads DAGVTQSPTHLIKTRGQQVTLRCSPKSGHDTVSWYQQALGQGPQFIFQYYEEEERQRGNFPDRFSGHQFPNYSSELNVNALLLGDSALYLCASSFRGINTIYFGEGSWLTVV.

The chain uses TRBV15 and TRBJ1-5; 9 nucleotides align to TRBD1. J gave up 5 bases and V 3 bases, and 8 bases lay outside the gene matches. From germline, CDR1 is LNHNV and CDR2 YYDKDF (reference sequence). This CDR3 is built from 16 residues. The CDR3 region has the DNA TGTGCCACCAGCAGGGAAACAGGGGGCTTAGATCAGCCCCAGCATTTT. This codes for CATSRETGGLDQPQHF.

This clone was detected only a few times. This chain joins TRBV30 and TRBJ1-1, with D perhaps matching TRBD1 (6 bases). V gave up 3 bases and J gave up 6 bases, with 14 bases separating them. This CDR3 is built from 13 residues. Per germline, CDR1 GTSNPN and CDR2 SVGIG (reference sequence). The CDR3 sequence is CAWSKQGGAEAFF. The CDR3 DNA follows: TGTGCCTGGAGCAAACAGGGCGGCGCTGAAGCTTTCTTT.

The V call is TRBV6-4, the J call TRBJ1-1, with 8 bases matching TRBD1. The CDR3 is 17 amino acids. Trimming took 0 bases from V and 4 from J; bases not matched to a gene: 10. Germline CDR1 is MRHNA and CDR2 is SNTAGT. CDR3 bases: TGTGCCAGCAGTGACTCGCAACCGGACAGGGTTGGCACTGAAGCTTTCTTT. Encoded protein: CASSDSQPDRVGTEAFF.

This clone is a singleton in its sample. The chain employs TRBV5-1 and TRBJ1-2; unclear D gene. Germline values: CDR1 SGHRS, CDR2 YFSETQ. Trimming pared 0 bases from V and 8 bases from J, leaving 14 bases between. This CDR3 is 14 amino acids long. CDR3 loop: CASSLVGQQRGYTF. The CDR3 DNA is TGCGCCAGCAGCTTGGTGGGCCAACAGCGGGGCTACACCTTC.

The rearrangement uses TRBV3-1 (or the pseudogene TRBV3-2) and TRBJ2-5; 11 nucleotides match TRBD2. The germline CDR1 and CDR2 sequences are LGHDT and YNNKEL (reference sequence). The ends lost 4 bases at V and 5 bases at J; junction bases unmatched: 12. This CDR3 region has 17 residues. CDR3 coding DNA: TGTGCCAGCAGCCTCCAGGGACTAGCGGTCGTTGGGGAGACCCAGTACTTC. Translating it yields CASSLQGLAVVGETQYF.

This clone was observed once. This chain uses TRBV3-1 (or the pseudogene TRBV3-2) with TRBJ2-7; D might be TRBD2 (5 bases). From germline, CDR1 is LGHDT and CDR2 YNNKEL (reference sequence). Trimming took 5 bases from V and 2 from J, leaving 13 bases between them. The CDR3 runs 14 residues. The CDR3 region has the DNA TGTGCCAGCAGCGGAAGAGGGCGAGCCTACGAGCAGTACTTC. Translating it yields CASSGRGRAYEQYF.

The V and J genes are TRBV10-1 and TRBJ2-1; the D gene is possibly TRBD2 (6 bases). Germline values: CDR1 WNHNN, CDR2 SYGVQD (reference sequence). This CDR3 spans 15 amino acids. V was trimmed by 3 bases and J by 8 bases, leaving 17 bases between them. The CDR3 sequence: CASSERVGSGDEQFF. The CDR3 region has the DNA TGCGCCAGCAGTGAAAGGGTCGGGAGTGGGGATGAGCAGTTCTTC.

V is TRBV15 and J is TRBJ2-4; possible D gene TRBD1, 6 bases. The CDR3 runs 17 residues. CDR1 LNHNV and CDR2 YYDKDF come from the germline V gene (reference sequence). Trimming removed 1 base from V and 0 bases from J, with 13 bases in between. The CDR3 is CATSRGRQALAKNIQYF. The CDR3 DNA is TGTGCCACCAGCAGAGGGAGACAGGCGCTAGCCAAAAACATTCAGTACTTC.

The genes are TRBV7-9 and TRBJ2-7, with TRBD1 matching over 10 bases. V trimming: 5 bases; J trimming: 0 bases; junction bases outside the gene matches: 4. Germline V gene data show CDR1 as SEHNR and CDR2 as FQNEAQ (reference sequence). The CDR3 loop spans 15 amino acids. The CDR3 nucleotides are TGTGCCAGCAGCAACCGGGACAGGGGCTCCTACGAGCAGTACGTC. It specifies CASSNRDRGSYEQYV.

The chain uses TRBV18 and TRBJ2-6, with a weak D call TRBD1 (5 bases). The CDR3 spans 17 residues. With 3 bases removed from V and 4 bases from J, the gap between germline ends came to 16 bases. From germline, CDR1 is KGHSH and CDR2 LQKENI. The CDR3: CASSPPAWGAGANVLTF. The DNA for the CDR3 is TGTGCCAGCTCACCCCCCGCATGGGGCGCCGGGGCCAACGTCCTGACTTTC.

The J gene is TRBJ2-7, the V gene TRBV4-2; the match to TRBD1 covers 9 bases. The CDR3 sequence is 15 residues long. Looked up from germline, CDR1 is LGHNA and CDR2 is YNFKEQ. V trimming: 0 bases; J trimming: 7 bases; junction bases outside the gene matches: 7. CDR3 loop: CASSQDMGTGKEQYF. CDR3 DNA sequence: TGTGCCAGCAGCCAAGATATGGGGACAGGGAAGGAGCAGTACTTC.

This chain joins TRBV2 and TRBJ2-3; D is uncertain. The germline V gene has CDR1 SNHLY and CDR2 FYNNEI. Trimming removed 7 bases at V and 2 bases at J, with 7 bases between. The CDR3 contains 12 residues. The CDR3 is CASTDNTDTQYF. The CDR3 nucleotides are TGTGCCAGCACCGACAACACAGATACGCAGTATTTT.

In DNA form, the CDR3 reads TGCGCCAGCAGCATGGGGCTAGGGAGTCAGCCCCAGCATTTT. Protein product: CASSMGLGSQPQHF. V and J are TRBV5-1 and TRBJ1-5, with a tentative D call TRBD1 (5 bases). The germline gives CDR1 SGHRS, CDR2 YFSETQ. V lost 4 bases and J 6 bases, leaving 14 bases between the germline ends. The CDR3 is 14 residues long.

This clone showed up just once. The V and J genes are TRBV23-1 and TRBJ1-1; possible D gene TRBD1, 5 bases. TRBV23-1 is filed as an ORF, its function uncertain. The CDR3 extends over 14 amino acids. Trimming removed 5 bases at V and 3 bases at J, with 13 bases between. The CDR3 sequence: CASSIGARDTEAFF. Written as DNA, the CDR3 is TGCGCCAGCAGTATAGGGGCAAGGGACACTGAAGCTTTCTTT.

This clone was detected once. The CDR3 nucleotides are TGTGCCAGCAGCCCCGGCGGGTCAGCAACTAATGAAAAACTGTTTTTT. Protein sequence: CASSPGGSATNEKLFF. The chain links TRBV28 to TRBJ1-4, with D unclear. Trimming pared 6 bases from V and 0 bases from J, leaving 14 bases between. The CDR3 covers 16 residues. The germline V gene has CDR1 MDHEN and CDR2 SYDVKM. The full variable domain, in which reference TRBV28 and TRBJ1-4 provide the parts outside the CDR3, is DVKVTQSSRYLVKRTGEKVFLECVQDMDHENMFWYRQDPGLGLRLIYFSYDVKMKEKGDIPEGYSVSREKKERFSLILESASTNQTSMYLCASSPGGSATNEKLFFGSGTQLSVL.

The V gene is TRBV2, the J gene TRBJ2-1, with 8 bases fitting TRBD1. Germline V gene lookup returns CDR1 SNHLY and CDR2 FYNNEI. J was trimmed by 3 bases and V by 6 bases; bases with no gene match: 4. This CDR3 has 14 amino acids. This chain's CDR3 is CASSGDRGYNEQFF. The CDR3 DNA follows: TGTGCCAGCAGCGGTGACAGGGGCTACAATGAGCAGTTCTTC.

With regard to this clone: The same CDR3 arises from other DNA sequences in this sample as well. The rearrangement joins TRBV28 to TRBJ1-2; D gene uncertain. CDR1 MDHEN and CDR2 SYDVKM come from the germline V gene. The ends were cut back, 5 bases at V and 4 bases at J, with 5 bases in the middle. The CDR3 runs to 11 residues. The CDR3 region has the DNA TGTGCCAGCAGTCTGAGCTATGGCTACACCTTC. Translating gives CASSLSYGYTF.

The CDR3 is CASRLNRGGEQYF. The CDR3 DNA reads TGTGCCAGCAGATTAAACAGGGGAGGCGAGCAGTACTTC. The V and J genes are TRBV28 and TRBJ2-7; maybe TRBD1 (7 bases). The CDR3 length is 13 residues. Trimming removed 6 bases at V and 6 bases at J, with 15 bases between. Looked up from germline, CDR1 is MDHEN and CDR2 is SYDVKM.

The V and J genes are TRBV9 and TRBJ1-4, with D unresolved. V was clipped by 1 base and J by 7 bases, with 11 bases between them. Germline V CDR1 and CDR2: SGDLS, YYNGEE. CDR3 length: 14 residues. CDR3 in amino acids: CASSVNPEGEKLFF. As DNA, the CDR3 is TGTGCCAGCAGCGTAAATCCCGAGGGTGAAAAACTGTTTTTT.

This clone was seen just once. The rearrangement links TRBV6-1 to TRBJ1-6; D unresolved. Germline assignment: CDR1 MNHNS and CDR2 SASEGT. This CDR3 has 15 amino acids. Between the trimmed V and J ends, which lost 2 bases and 7 bases, there was a span of 12 bases. CDR3 sequence reads: CASSEKSGENSPLHF. For the CDR3, the DNA is TGTGCCAGCAGTGAAAAGAGCGGGGAAAATTCACCCCTCCACTTT.

This chain links TRBV2 with TRBJ1-4; the D is unclear. The CDR3 sequence is 15 residues long. Trimming left V 4 bases short and J 5 bases short, with 14 bases between. Germline CDR1 reads SNHLY; CDR2 reads FYNNEI. The CDR3 loop reads CASSVGQALNEKLFF. CDR3 nucleotides: TGTGCCAGCAGTGTGGGCCAGGCCCTAAATGAAAAACTGTTTTTT.

CDR3 region: CASKSTSSYNSPLHF. CDR3 sequence (DNA): TGTGCCAGCAAAAGTACGAGCTCCTATAATTCACCCCTCCACTTT. The chain couples TRBV19 to TRBJ1-6; D is unresolved. The CDR3 contains 15 residues. In germline, CDR1 is LNHDA, CDR2 SQIVND (reference sequence). Trimming shortened V by 9 bases and J by 0 bases, and 12 bases separated the two germline ends.

In this sample, this clone turned up a few times. The gene calls are TRBV10-3 and TRBJ2-7; the D gene is possibly TRBD1 (5 bases). Looked up from germline, CDR1 is ENHRY and CDR2 is SYGVKD. The CDR3 sequence is 12 residues long. Deletions cut 6 bases from V and 3 bases from J, with 9 bases between. This CDR3 is CAISEGDYEQYF. CDR3 DNA sequence: TGTGCCATCAGCGAAGGGGACTACGAGCAGTACTTC.

The genes are TRBV27 and TRBJ1-3; no clear D. V was clipped by 2 bases and J by 0 bases, with 8 bases between them. The CDR3 totals 15 residues. Germline V gives CDR1 MNHEY, CDR2 SMNVEV (reference sequence). CDR3 loop: CASSLGSSSGNTIYF. The CDR3 bases are TGTGCCAGCAGTTTAGGCAGTTCCTCTGGAAACACCATATATTTT.

This clone has a single count. The chain employs TRBV28 and TRBJ1-6; 8 positions agree with TRBD1. The ends lost 2 bases at V and 7 bases at J; junction bases unmatched: 4. Germline CDR1 reads MDHEN; CDR2 reads SYDVKM. This CDR3 contains 15 residues. The CDR3 spells CASSLIQGGNSPLHF. DNA for the CDR3: TGTGCCAGCAGTTTAATACAGGGGGGGAATTCACCCCTCCACTTT.

J is TRBJ1-4 and V is TRBV10-3; TRBD1 aligns across 9 bases. The CDR3 spans 15 residues. Trimming cost V 2 bases and J 5 bases; bases outside gene matches: 3. Germline loops: CDR1 ENHRY, CDR2 SYGVKD. The CDR3 DNA sequence: TGTGCCATCAGTGAGGGACAGGGGAGAAATGAAAAACTGTTTTTT. Protein: CAISEGQGRNEKLFF.

The chain links TRBV10-3 to TRBJ2-6, with 8 bases fitting TRBD1. V shed 0 bases, J shed 0 bases, and the junction held 10 bases outside the gene matches. This CDR3 is built from 20 residues. Looked up from germline, CDR1 is ENHRY and CDR2 is SYGVKD. The CDR3 sequence is CAISESNGGQGGSGANVLTF. CDR3 in DNA: TGTGCCATCAGTGAGTCGAACGGAGGACAGGGTGGCTCTGGGGCCAACGTCCTGACTTTC.

The chain combines TRBV4-1 with TRBJ2-1; no clear D. The CDR3 consists of 13 residues. The germline V gene has CDR1 MGHRA and CDR2 YSYEKL. The V end was cut by 0 bases, the J end by 10 bases, with 10 bases between. DNA for the CDR3: TGCGCCAGCAGCCAAGAGCTGGCGGTAGAGCAGTTCTTC. Amino acid sequence: CASSQELAVEQFF.